This TCR beta chain originates from a study of blood T cell repertoires in COVID-19. The overall study: Spain, Italy and the United States supplied samples that represented acute and convalescent COVID-19. The cDNA or gDNA used as material had been derived from T cells, B-cell-depleted T cells, or PBMCs.

The V gene end was trimmed by 7 bases and the J gene end by 3 bases; junction bases not matched to a gene: 9. Germline V gene lookup returns CDR1 LNHDA and CDR2 SQIVND (reference sequence). The CDR3 is 15 amino acids. Participants were aged about 18 to 89 years from roughly 26 US areas. Individuals in the exposed group had encountered a COVID-19 case within 2 weeks preceding study entry. Clones were sequenced by immunoSEQ multiplex PCR, and TCRdb holds only the in-frame ones, with some missing. The sample holds under 300,000 clones, more than 75% seen once. The chain combines TRBV19 with TRBJ1-5, with TRBD1 matching over 7 bases. The TCR was taken from a woman in her 50s who had been exposed to COVID-19. Material for sequencing was PBMCs or T cells enriched from blood (not recorded which). The CDR3 sequence: CASKHRDSYNQPQHF. CDR3 DNA: TGTGCCAGTAAACACCGGGACAGTTACAATCAGCCCCAGCATTTT. The complete variable domain, with remaining parts taken from reference TRBV19 and TRBJ1-5, reads DGGITQSPKYLFRKEGQNVTLSCEQNLNHDAMYWYRQDPGQGLRLIYYSQIVNDFQKGDIAEGYSVSREKKESFPLTVTSAQKNPTAFYLCASKHRDSYNQPQHFGDGTRLSIL.